These 23 T cell receptor beta chains were all obtained from the same sample, sequenced in a study of CD8+CD57+ T cells in acquired aplastic anemia. Flow cytometry had shown expanded CD8+CD57+ cells in the patients chosen for sequencing. Profiling that covered TCR beta VDJ and CDR3 relied on genomic DNA as its template. In TCRdb, the reads were re-called with MiXCR into one record per CDR3 protein. The sample consists of about 180,000 distinct CDR3 sequences, approximately 48% of them appearing once. The sample was sorted CD4+, CD8+, or CD8+CD57+ T cells (not recorded which) from PBMCs. Receptors originate from a human donor with aplastic anemia.

This clonotype was detected only a few times. The chain recombines TRBV7-2 with TRBJ1-2, with TRBD1 matching 7 bases. The trim removed 7 bases at V and 4 bases at J, leaving 6 bases unmatched. Germline V gene data show CDR1 as SGHTA and CDR2 as FQGNSA. This CDR3 spans 13 amino acids. The CDR3 DNA sequence: TGTGCCAGCACCACAGGGGCCGGCTATGGCTACACCTTC. This gives the protein CASTTGAGYGYTF.

The chain carries TRBV15 and TRBJ2-7; perhaps TRBD1 as D (6 bases). V was trimmed by 1 base and J by 2 bases, leaving 21 bases between them. Germline V gene sequence: CDR1 LNHNV, CDR2 YYDKDF (reference sequence). The CDR3 extends over 18 amino acids. This chain's CDR3 is CATSRAPPRDNLPYEQYF. For the CDR3, the DNA is TGTGCCACCAGCAGAGCACCGCCCCGGGACAACCTACCCTACGAGCAGTACTTC.

V usage is TRBV15 and J usage is TRBJ1-2, with D unresolved. The V end was cut by 1 base, the J end by 5 bases, with 17 bases between. This CDR3 contains 16 residues. Germline V gene data show CDR1 as LNHNV and CDR2 as YYDKDF (reference sequence). DNA for the CDR3: TGTGCCACCAGCAGAGGACGACTTCCCCGGCCTTATGGCTACACCTTC. Residues: CATSRGRLPRPYGYTF.

The chain combines TRBV20-1 with TRBJ2-5; D tentatively fits TRBD1 or TRBD2 (5 bases each). Per germline, CDR1 DFQATT and CDR2 SNEGSKA (reference sequence). The V and J ends lost 5 bases and 2 bases respectively, with 15 bases between them. The CDR3 contains 14 residues. The CDR3 spells CSAGPTGPQETQYF. CDR3 DNA: TGCAGTGCTGGACCCACGGGACCACAAGAGACCCAGTACTTC.

This clonotype came up many times. This sequence joins TRBV30 and TRBJ2-7, with a tentative D call TRBD1 (5 bases). The CDR3 spans 14 residues. Deletions cut 4 bases from V and 4 bases from J, with 17 bases between. In germline, CDR1 is GTSNPN, CDR2 SVGIG (reference sequence). CDR3 in amino acids: CAWNQGRSTYEQYF. The CDR3 region has the DNA TGTGCCTGGAACCAGGGTAGGTCGACGTACGAGCAGTACTTC.

This clonotype was found once. The chain links TRBV15 to TRBJ2-1; tentative D call: TRBD2 (7 bases). Germline lookup yields CDR1 LNHNV and CDR2 YYDKDF (reference sequence). CDR3 length equals 16 residues. V lost 1 base and J lost 4, with 14 bases in between. The CDR3 here is CATSRGGASGYNEQFF. The CDR3, as DNA: TGTGCCACCAGCAGAGGGGGGGCTAGCGGTTACAATGAGCAGTTCTTC.

The chain recombines TRBV12-3 or TRBV12-4 with TRBJ1-3; D not resolved. The CDR3 is 15 amino acids. Trimming removed 6 bases from V and 0 bases from J, with 12 bases in between. In nucleotides, the CDR3 is TGTGCCAGCAGCCAAGACGTTGCCTCTGGAAACACCATATATTTT. This codes for CASSQDVASGNTIYF.

This clonotype was seen many times. The chain couples TRBV7-2 to TRBJ2-1, with 13 nucleotides matching TRBD2. V trimming: 6 bases; J trimming: 3 bases; junction bases outside the gene matches: 8. Germline V gene sequence: CDR1 SGHTA, CDR2 FQGNSA. This CDR3 has 17 amino acids. The CDR3 sequence is CASRRTSGGLDYNEQFF. As DNA, the CDR3 is TGTGCCAGCAGAAGGACTAGCGGGGGCCTCGACTACAATGAGCAGTTCTTC.

The V and J genes are TRBV5-1 and TRBJ2-1; 7 bases are a match to TRBD2. J was trimmed by 3 bases and V by 4 bases; bases with no gene match: 7. CDR1 SGHRS and CDR2 YFSETQ come from the germline V gene. The CDR3 totals 15 residues. The CDR3 region is CASSRGLGDYNEQFF. CDR3 nucleotides: TGCGCCAGCAGCCGCGGACTAGGGGACTACAATGAGCAGTTCTTC.

This clonotype was seen more than once but under ten times. This sequence joins TRBV24-1 and TRBJ2-5; D remains ambiguous. The CDR3 consists of 12 residues. The V gene lost 1 base and the J gene lost 6 bases, with 5 bases spanning the gap. Germline-derived CDR1 and CDR2 are KGHDR and SFDVKD. CDR3 loop: CATSDFMKTQYF. The CDR3 DNA sequence: TGTGCCACCAGTGATTTTATGAAGACCCAGTACTTC.

This clonotype appeared many times. CDR3: CASSVEGMNTEAFF. The CDR3 coding sequence is TGTGCCAGCAGTGTTGAGGGGATGAACACTGAAGCTTTCTTT. This chain joins TRBV2 and TRBJ1-1; perhaps TRBD1 as D (5 bases). CDR1 and CDR2 (germline): SNHLY, FYNNEI. The V end lost 4 bases, the J end lost 0 bases, and 9 bases lay between the germline ends. This CDR3 region has 14 residues.

This clonotype was seen more than once but under ten times. The chain employs TRBV12-3 or TRBV12-4 and TRBJ1-1; 8 bases align to TRBD1. V shed 6 bases and J 8 bases; nucleotides not matched to a gene: 11. The CDR3 length is 14 residues. The CDR3 region is CASRTGGGSTEAFF. For the CDR3, the DNA is TGTGCCAGCAGAACAGGGGGGGGATCCACGGAAGCTTTCTTT.

V usage is TRBV7-2 and J usage is TRBJ1-2, with D possibly TRBD1 on 6 matching bases. The germline V and J ends were trimmed by 5 bases and 5 bases, with 15 bases remaining between them. In germline, CDR1 is SGHTA, CDR2 FQGNSA. CDR3 length equals 14 residues. The CDR3 DNA is TGTGCCAGCAGCCCTACGGGGGGCGGGTATGGCTACACCTTC. This encodes CASSPTGGGYGYTF.

This clonotype was counted ten times or more. The gene calls are TRBV2 and TRBJ2-1; maybe TRBD2 (5 bases). This CDR3 comprises 16 residues. Trimming left V 6 bases short and J 7 bases short, with 22 bases between. Germline CDR1 reads SNHLY; CDR2 reads FYNNEI. CDR3 region: CASSPPGFRFSNEQFF. CDR3 coding DNA: TGTGCCAGCAGCCCTCCGGGGTTTCGGTTTTCTAATGAGCAGTTCTTC.

The V and J genes are TRBV7-9 and TRBJ1-6; 7 bases map to TRBD1. The CDR3 spans 12 residues. CDR1 is SEHNR, CDR2 FQNEAQ, per germline (reference sequence). V trimming: 9 bases; J trimming: 12 bases; junction bases outside the gene matches: 8. CDR3 sequence reads: CASHDRVEPLHF. The CDR3 DNA reads TGTGCCAGTCACGACAGGGTCGAACCCCTCCACTTT.

This clonotype appeared once. The chain combines TRBV24-1 with TRBJ2-7; possibly TRBD1 or TRBD2 for D (6 bases each). This CDR3 comprises 15 residues. The V end lost 0 bases, the J end lost 7 bases, and 15 bases lay between the germline ends. Germline CDR1 reads KGHDR; CDR2 reads SFDVKD. Written as DNA, the CDR3 is TGTGCCACCAGTGATTTGGGGGGGCGCACCGGGGAGCAGTACTTC. Translating gives CATSDLGGRTGEQYF.

With respect to this clonotype: A much larger clone sits a single nucleotide away, making a read error possible. This chain connects TRBV5-4 to TRBJ2-5; tentative D call: TRBD2 (5 bases). CDR1 is SGHNT, CDR2 YYREEE, per germline (reference sequence). The CDR3 is 14 residues long. The V end was cut by 4 bases, the J end by 7 bases, with 17 bases between. The CDR3 protein is CASSPRRAGGTQYF. The CDR3 DNA follows: TGTGCCAGCAGCCCGCGTCGGGCCGGAGGGACCCAGTACTTC.

The chain is built from TRBV20-1 and TRBJ2-5, with D perhaps matching TRBD1 or TRBD2 (6 bases each). Germline CDR1 DFQATT, CDR2 SNEGSKA (reference sequence). The CDR3 consists of 16 residues. V was pared by 0 bases and J by 6 bases, with 20 bases between. For the CDR3, the DNA is TGCAGTGCTAGAGATCGGGGGCTAGCGCTCTTCCAGACCCAGTACTTC. Translating it yields CSARDRGLALFQTQYF.

Ten or more counts support this clonotype. The genes are TRBV20-1 and TRBJ1-4; D call uncertain. The CDR3 has 15 amino acids. V was clipped by 1 base and J by 5 bases, with 14 bases between them. Germline CDR1 is DFQATT and CDR2 is SNEGSKA (reference sequence). CDR3: CSARVGGVRNEKLFF. The CDR3 nucleotides are TGCAGTGCTAGAGTGGGTGGGGTACGGAATGAAAAACTGTTTTTT.

In this sample, this clonotype turned up many times. The chain uses TRBV20-1 and TRBJ2-2; TRBD2 aligns across 9 bases. V gave up 3 bases and J gave up 0 bases; unmatched junction bases: 8. Germline V gene lookup returns CDR1 DFQATT and CDR2 SNEGSKA (reference sequence). The CDR3 contains 17 residues. CDR3 in amino acids: CSARGLAGSANTGELFF. As DNA, the CDR3 is TGCAGTGCTAGGGGACTAGCCGGATCCGCGAACACCGGGGAGCTGTTTTTT.

For this clonotype: The conserved final phenylalanine or tryptophan is absent from the CDR3, which likely points to a read error. This chain joins TRBV2 and TRBJ2-3; perhaps TRBD2 as D (5 bases). Trimming took off 5 bases at V and 4 bases at J, with 19 bases between the two ends. The V gene's germline CDR1 is SNHLY and CDR2 FYNNEI. CDR3 length equals 16 residues. The chain's CDR3 is CASSLSSRSVSDTQYL. The CDR3 coding sequence is TGTGCCAGCAGTCTTTCTAGCAGGAGTGTGTCAGATACGCAGTATCTT.

V is TRBV7-9 and J is TRBJ2-7; D could derive from TRBD1 or TRBD2 (5 bases each). Germline CDR1 is SEHNR and CDR2 is FQNEAQ (reference sequence). This CDR3 comprises 13 residues. V was pared by 3 bases and J by 3 bases, with 9 bases between. CDR3 sequence reads: CASSLGENYEQYF. CDR3 sequence (DNA): TGTGCCAGCAGCTTGGGGGAGAACTACGAGCAGTACTTC.

This clonotype was picked up one time. Since the CDR3 does not end with the conserved phenylalanine or tryptophan, this likely comes from a read error. The rearrangement links TRBV7-2 to TRBJ1-6; no definite D call. The germline CDR1 and CDR2 sequences are SGHTA and FQGNSA. The CDR3 sequence is 14 residues long. The CDR3 reads CANSDRDPNSPLHS. The CDR3 DNA is TGTGCCAACAGCGACCGGGATCCGAATTCACCCCTCCACTCT.